The 26 T cell receptor beta chains given below trace back to one sample, sequenced in a study of blood T cell repertoires in COVID-19. Sequencing was performed with immunoSEQ multiplex PCR; in TCRdb, only in-frame clones are kept and a portion is missing. The data hold around 260,000 clones, with roughly 85% observed a single time. Material for sequencing was peripheral blood. Source of these receptors: a woman in her twenties or thirties with active or convalescent COVID-19.

The chain carries TRBV7-2 and TRBJ1-2; D unresolved. The CDR3 extends over 15 amino acids. Deletions cut 6 bases from V and 4 bases from J, with 18 bases between. Germline V gene sequence: CDR1 SGHTA, CDR2 FQGNSA. Written as DNA, the CDR3 is TGTGCCAGCAGTCCTGACGGCGCGGCCCTCTATGGCTACACCTTC. Translating it yields CASSPDGAALYGYTF.

The chain is built from TRBV7-9 and TRBJ2-7, with 8 bases lining up with TRBD1. The CDR3 extends over 15 amino acids. Germline CDR1 reads SEHNR; CDR2 reads FQNEAQ (reference sequence). The V and J ends lost 4 bases and 3 bases, in that order; junction bases with no gene match: 8. CDR3 sequence: CASSSDRGQDYEQYF. CDR3 DNA: TGTGCCAGCAGCTCCGACAGGGGACAAGACTACGAGCAGTACTTC.

CDR3 protein: CASRYGARGYQPQHF. The CDR3 DNA is TGTGCCAGCAGGTACGGGGCCCGTGGCTATCAGCCCCAGCATTTT. The chain is built from TRBV6-2 or TRBV6-3 and TRBJ1-5; weak D call: TRBD1 (5 bases). V lost 6 bases to trimming and J lost 5 bases, with 17 bases between them. The CDR3 spans 15 residues. Germline V gene lookup returns CDR1 MNHEY and CDR2 SVGEGT.

The chain uses TRBV28 and TRBJ1-6; D is possibly TRBD1 (5 bases). The ends were cut back, 4 bases at V and 7 bases at J, with 17 bases in the middle. The CDR3 contains 16 residues. The germline CDR1 and CDR2 sequences are MDHEN and SYDVKM. CDR3 amino acids: CASSSFAGLGNSPLHF. The CDR3 nucleotides are TGTGCCAGCAGTTCGTTTGCAGGGTTGGGGAATTCACCCCTCCACTTT.

The J gene is TRBJ2-5, the V gene TRBV4-2; D is possibly TRBD2 (7 bases). Germline V CDR1 and CDR2: LGHNA, YNFKEQ. V lost 3 bases to trimming and J lost 5 bases, with 19 bases between them. CDR3 length: 16 amino acids. CDR3 region: CASSQATGGPGETQYF. CDR3 nucleotides: TGTGCCAGCAGCCAGGCTACCGGGGGGCCAGGGGAGACCCAGTACTTC.

J is TRBJ2-5 and V is TRBV5-4; possible D gene TRBD2, 5 bases. From germline, CDR1 is SGHNT and CDR2 YYREEE (reference sequence). The CDR3 spans 16 residues. The germline V and J ends were trimmed by 1 base and 1 base, with 14 bases remaining between them. The CDR3 here is CASSLMGVQSQETQYF. The CDR3 DNA is TGTGCCAGCAGCTTGATGGGAGTACAGTCCCAAGAGACCCAGTACTTC.

In DNA form, the CDR3 reads TGTGCCAGCAGCTTAGGCCCCCAGGAAGGAGGCTACACCTTC. It yields the protein CASSLGPQEGGYTF. The chain has TRBV7-8 and TRBJ1-2; D remains unclear. Trimming stripped 1 base from V and 8 bases from J, with 14 bases between. Germline V gene sequence: CDR1 SGHVS, CDR2 FQNEAQ. This CDR3 has 14 residues.

The V call is TRBV7-2, the J call TRBJ2-3; 9 bases align to TRBD2. Trimming took 5 bases from V and 2 from J; bases not matched to a gene: 8. The CDR3 covers 16 residues. Germline V gene data show CDR1 as SGHTA and CDR2 as FQGNSA. As DNA, the CDR3 is TGTGCCAGCAGCCACGTAGCGGGGGCCCTCACAGATACGCAGTATTTT. It is translated as CASSHVAGALTDTQYF.

The chain combines TRBV21-1 with TRBJ2-7; the D call of TRBD1 is as the table states it, not checked on the DNA. TRBV21-1 is a known pseudogene. This CDR3 is 14 amino acids long. The CDR3 here is CASSTRTGLYEQYF. Written as DNA, the CDR3 is TGTGCCAGCAGCACTAGGACAGGGCTGTACGAGCAGTACTTC.

V and J are TRBV20-1 and TRBJ1-2; D call uncertain. The CDR3 runs 11 residues. Germline V gene data show CDR1 as DFQATT and CDR2 as SNEGSKA (reference sequence). The CDR3 region is CSGEDGYGYTF. CDR3 in DNA: TGCAGCGGGGAGGACGGCTATGGCTACACCTTC.

The genes are TRBV7-8 and TRBJ1-6; 10 nucleotides agree with TRBD1. The V gene end was trimmed by 4 bases and the J gene end by 9 bases; junction bases not matched to a gene: 3. Germline V CDR1 and CDR2: SGHVS, FQNEAQ. There are 14 residues in the CDR3. This CDR3 reads CASSWDRGSSPLHF. CDR3 bases: TGTGCCAGCAGCTGGGACAGGGGAAGTTCACCCCTCCACTTT.

This chain connects TRBV5-1 to TRBJ1-4, with D maybe TRBD1 (6 bases). V was pared by 0 bases and J by 4 bases, with 22 bases between. The CDR3 runs 19 residues. CDR1 is SGHRS, CDR2 YFSETQ, per germline. CDR3 amino acids: CASSLGTGTYRRFNEKLFF. In DNA form, the CDR3 reads TGCGCCAGCAGCTTGGGGACCGGGACATACAGGAGATTTAATGAAAAACTGTTTTTT.

This chain joins TRBV5-6 and TRBJ1-4, with 9 bases matching TRBD1. V lost 0 bases, J lost 5 bases, and 5 bases stayed unmatched. Germline loops: CDR1 SGHDT, CDR2 YYEEEE. This CDR3 has 16 amino acids. The CDR3 loop reads CASSLAGTGTNEKLFF. The CDR3 nucleotides read TGTGCCAGCAGCTTGGCCGGGACAGGGACGAATGAAAAACTGTTTTTT.

The chain combines TRBV5-8 with TRBJ1-2; TRBD1 matches 8 bases. V was pared by 4 bases and J by 4 bases, with 6 bases of the junction left unmatched. Germline V lookup: CDR1 SGHTS, CDR2 YDEGEE. The CDR3 sequence is 14 residues long. The CDR3 loop reads CASSPGQVLYGYTF. The CDR3 DNA is TGTGCCAGCAGCCCGGGACAGGTTCTCTATGGCTACACCTTC. The whole variable domain, remainder taken from reference TRBV5-8 and TRBJ1-2, is EAGVTQSPTHLIKTRGQQATLRCSPISGHTSVYWYQQALGLGLQFLLWYDEGEERNRGNFPPRFSGRQFPNYSSELNVNALELEDSALYLCASSPGQVLYGYTFGSGTRLTVV.

The chain recombines TRBV18 with TRBJ1-4, with D unclear. The germline V gene encodes CDR1 KGHSH and CDR2 LQKENI. Between the trimmed V and J ends, which lost 2 bases and 0 bases, there was a span of 22 bases. There are 20 residues in the CDR3. CDR3 protein: CASSPRVKTATTPTNEKLFF. CDR3 coding DNA: TGTGCCAGCTCACCAAGGGTAAAAACAGCGACTACACCAACTAATGAAAAACTGTTTTTT. The full variable domain, with the rest looked up from reference TRBV18 and TRBJ1-4, is NAGVMQNPRHLVRRRGQEARLRCSPMKGHSHVYWYRQLPEEGLKFMVYLQKENIIDESGMPKERFSAEFPKEGPSILRIQQVVRGDSAAYFCASSPRVKTATTPTNEKLFFGSGTQLSVL.

The chain is built from TRBV7-9 and TRBJ1-4, with D perhaps matching TRBD1 (5 bases). Looked up from germline, CDR1 is SEHNR and CDR2 is FQNEAQ (reference sequence). The CDR3 is 13 residues long. The ends were cut back, 3 bases at V and 11 bases at J, with 13 bases in the middle. DNA for the CDR3: TGTGCCAGCAGCTTCCTTAGGGAGGGGAAACTGTTTTTT. Its protein product is CASSFLREGKLFF.

V gene TRBV27 combines with J gene TRBJ2-5; TRBD2 matches 7 bases. In germline, CDR1 is MNHEY, CDR2 SMNVEV (reference sequence). The CDR3 loop spans 13 amino acids. V was pared by 6 bases and J by 5 bases, with 6 bases of the junction left unmatched. In DNA, the CDR3 is TGTGCCAGCAGCCGAGCGGGGAGGGAGACCCAGTACTTC. Residues: CASSRAGRETQYF.

Only a few counts were recorded for this clone. The chain employs TRBV2 and TRBJ1-3; 7 positions agree with TRBD1. With V trimmed by 5 bases and J by 2 bases, 12 bases remained unmatched. The CDR3 loop spans 17 amino acids. The germline CDR1 and CDR2 sequences are SNHLY and FYNNEI. CDR3 nucleotide sequence: TGTGCCAGCAGTCTCCAAGGGACAGTTATCCCTGGAAACACCATATATTTT. Translated: CASSLQGTVIPGNTIYF.

The chain carries TRBV27 and TRBJ1-5; 8 bases are shared with TRBD1. Germline assignment: CDR1 MNHEY and CDR2 SMNVEV (reference sequence). The CDR3 covers 15 residues. After removal of 8 bases from V and 4 bases from J, the junction contained 10 bases not matched to a gene. CDR3 bases: TGTGCCAGCGGGGGCAGGGGGCTTTCGAATCAGCCCCAGCATTTT. This gives the protein CASGGRGLSNQPQHF.

The CDR3 sequence: CASSLGTGEGEKLFF. The CDR3 nucleotides read TGTGCCAGCAGCCTTGGGACAGGGGAGGGTGAAAAACTGTTTTTT. The chain combines TRBV7-9 with TRBJ1-4; 10 bases line up with TRBD1. The CDR3 runs to 15 residues. CDR1 and CDR2 from the germline V gene are SEHNR and FQNEAQ (reference sequence). With 5 bases clipped from V and 7 bases from J, the junction kept 7 bases outside the gene matches.

V is TRBV18 and J is TRBJ1-2, with a weak D call TRBD1 (5 bases). Germline CDR1 KGHSH, CDR2 LQKENI. V was pared by 3 bases and J by 3 bases, with 32 bases between. The CDR3 is 21 residues long. In nucleotides, the CDR3 is TGTGCCAGCTCACCCTTCAGGATAATGGACACTTTTTCCCCCACGGACTATGGCTACACCTTC. Protein sequence: CASSPFRIMDTFSPTDYGYTF. Filled out from reference TRBV18 and TRBJ1-2, the complete variable domain reads NAGVMQNPRHLVRRRGQEARLRCSPMKGHSHVYWYRQLPEEGLKFMVYLQKENIIDESGMPKERFSAEFPKEGPSILRIQQVVRGDSAAYFCASSPFRIMDTFSPTDYGYTFGSGTRLTVV.

The rearrangement links TRBV5-1 to TRBJ2-7; D uncertain. The CDR3 loop spans 12 amino acids. Germline CDR1 and CDR2: SGHRS and YFSETQ. Trimming took 4 bases from V and 6 from J, leaving 11 bases between them. CDR3 sequence (DNA): TGCGCCAGCAGCCTTCCACCCGGCGAGCAGTACTTC. It encodes CASSLPPGEQYF.

This clone turned up a few times. V usage is TRBV5-1 and J usage is TRBJ2-2, with D possibly matching TRBD1 (6 bases). Germline loops: CDR1 SGHRS, CDR2 YFSETQ. V shed 4 bases and J shed 6 bases, with 10 bases lying between them. The CDR3 contains 13 residues. For the CDR3, the DNA is TGCGCCAGCAGCACACAGGGATCCGGGGAGCTGTTTTTT. Its protein product is CASSTQGSGELFF.

The V call is TRBV7-9, the J call TRBJ2-1; weak D call: TRBD2 (6 bases). Germline CDR1 reads SEHNR; CDR2 reads FQNEAQ (reference sequence). The CDR3 has 12 residues. Trimming left V 4 bases short and J 9 bases short, with 10 bases between. The CDR3 is CASSSRGLEQFF. In DNA form, the CDR3 reads TGTGCCAGCAGCTCGCGGGGACTTGAGCAGTTCTTC.

V is TRBV10-3 and J is TRBJ2-1; D perhaps matches TRBD2 (6 bases). Trimming cost V 6 bases and J 2 bases, with 11 bases left between them. CDR1 and CDR2 (germline): ENHRY, SYGVKD. The CDR3 extends over 14 amino acids. The CDR3, as DNA: TGTGCCATCAGGCTTAGCGGCGCCTACAATGAGCAGTTCTTC. This gives the protein CAIRLSGAYNEQFF.

V is TRBV15 and J is TRBJ1-2; the match to TRBD1 covers 9 bases. The germline gives CDR1 LNHNV, CDR2 YYDKDF (reference sequence). V trimming: 3 bases; J trimming: 8 bases; junction bases outside the gene matches: 7. This CDR3 is built from 14 residues. The CDR3 region has the DNA TGTGCCACCAGCAGGGAAACAGGGGGCCGGGGCTACACCTTC. It translates to CATSRETGGRGYTF.